This T cell receptor (beta chain) stems from a study of blood T cell repertoires in COVID-19. On the study more broadly: Both acute and convalescent COVID-19 samples were obtained from the United States, Italy and Spain.

The protocol was immunoSEQ multiplex PCR, while the TCRdb copy is restricted to in-frame clones and leaves out a portion. The sample consists of 200,000 or so clones, roughly 82% of them appearing once. Many counts were recorded for this clone. Trimming removed 4 bases from V and 5 bases from J; junction bases left unmatched: 12. The CDR3 length is 16 residues. In germline, CDR1 is SSHAT, CDR2 FNYEAQ (reference sequence). The chain combines TRBV7-7 with TRBJ2-5, with TRBD2 matching 8 bases. What was sequenced was peripheral blood. The sequence came from a woman younger than 45 with acute or convalescent COVID-19. CDR3 in amino acids: CASSSSPGGAGETQYF. The CDR3 DNA sequence: TGTGCCAGCAGCTCCTCACCCGGGGGGGCGGGGGAGACCCAGTACTTC.